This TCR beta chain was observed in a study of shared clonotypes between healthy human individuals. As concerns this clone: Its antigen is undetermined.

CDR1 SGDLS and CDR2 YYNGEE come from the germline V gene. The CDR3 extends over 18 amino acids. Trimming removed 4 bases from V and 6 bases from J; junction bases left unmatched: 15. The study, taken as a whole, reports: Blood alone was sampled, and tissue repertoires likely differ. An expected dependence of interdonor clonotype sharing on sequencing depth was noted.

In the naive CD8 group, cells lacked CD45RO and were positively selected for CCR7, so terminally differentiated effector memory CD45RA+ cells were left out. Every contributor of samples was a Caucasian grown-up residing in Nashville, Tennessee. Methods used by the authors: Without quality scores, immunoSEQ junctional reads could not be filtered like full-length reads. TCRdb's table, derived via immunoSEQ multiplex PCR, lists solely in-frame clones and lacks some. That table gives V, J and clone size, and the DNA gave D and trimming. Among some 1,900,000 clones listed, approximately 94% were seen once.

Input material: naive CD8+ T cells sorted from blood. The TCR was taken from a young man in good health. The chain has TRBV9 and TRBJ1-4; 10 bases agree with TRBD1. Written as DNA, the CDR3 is TGTGCCAGCAGCACCCGGGACAGGGGAGGCCAATTGGATGAAAAACTGTTTTTT. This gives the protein CASSTRDRGGQLDEKLFF.